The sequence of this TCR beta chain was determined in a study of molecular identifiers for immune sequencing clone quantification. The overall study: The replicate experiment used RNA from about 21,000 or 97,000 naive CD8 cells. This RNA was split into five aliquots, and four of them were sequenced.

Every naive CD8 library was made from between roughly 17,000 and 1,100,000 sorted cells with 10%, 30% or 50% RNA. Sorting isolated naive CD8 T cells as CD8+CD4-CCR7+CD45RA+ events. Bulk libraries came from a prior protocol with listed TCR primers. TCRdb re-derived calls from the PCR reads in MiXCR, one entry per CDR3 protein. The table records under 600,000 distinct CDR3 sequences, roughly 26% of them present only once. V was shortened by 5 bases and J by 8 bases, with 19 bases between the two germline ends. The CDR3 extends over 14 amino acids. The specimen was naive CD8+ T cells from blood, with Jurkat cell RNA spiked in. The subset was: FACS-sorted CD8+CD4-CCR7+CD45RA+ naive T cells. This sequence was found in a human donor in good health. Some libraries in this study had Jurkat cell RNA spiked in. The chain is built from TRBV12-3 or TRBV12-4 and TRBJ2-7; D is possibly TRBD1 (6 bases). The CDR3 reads CASSHGQLFEKQYF. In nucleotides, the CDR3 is TGTGCCAGCAGTCACGGACAGCTTTTTGAGAAGCAGTACTTC.